This TCR beta chain was obtained from a study of blood T cell repertoires in COVID-19. Produced via immunoSEQ multiplex PCR; TCRdb's table is partial and in-frame only. The table lists roughly 80,000 clones, 82% of them singletons. Germline V CDR1 and CDR2: LNHDA, SQIVND (reference sequence). There are 12 residues in the CDR3. V trimming: 6 bases; J trimming: 14 bases; junction bases outside the gene matches: 8. V gene TRBV19 combines with J gene TRBJ2-5, with 11 nucleotides matching TRBD1. This clonotype was obtained from a human donor in a cohort sampled during active COVID-19. Sequences were obtained from peripheral blood. The CDR3 loop reads CASSRTGGHLYF. The CDR3 DNA is TGTGCCAGTAGCAGGACAGGGGGCCACCTTTACTTC.